This T cell receptor beta chain comes out of a study of regulatory T cells in long-lasting Graves disease. Broader study findings: Whereas approximately 950 public clonotypes were shared by new patients, persistent patients shared more, at 2,741. TCR diversity was lower in persistent Graves' patients (versus newly diagnosed ones).

The time point: persistent/refractory GD, antithyroid drugs over 5 years with positive TRAb. PBMC RNA served as the TCR library source. Germline-derived CDR1 and CDR2 are LGHNA and YNFKEQ. The V segment lost 3 bases and the J segment 1 base; nucleotides outside the gene matches: 2. This CDR3 is built from 15 residues. The TCR beta library used iRepertoire HTBI primers with Arm-PCR amplification of CDR3. Each CDR3 protein gets one entry after TCRdb re-called the multiplex PCR reads with MiXCR. Of about 290,000 distinct CDR3 sequences in the sample, roughly a fifth were seen once. Comments on this clonotype: The antigen remains undetermined.

This receptor was obtained from a female donor with Graves disease. The V and J genes are TRBV4-2 and TRBJ2-1; 8 positions agree with TRBD2. This specimen consisted of peripheral blood mononuclear cells (PBMCs), obtained when the disease was refractory, from a patient treated with antithyroid drugs. CDR3 sequence (DNA): TGTGCCAGCAGCCAGGGACTAGGGTCCTACAATGAGCAGTTCTTC. The encoded protein is CASSQGLGSYNEQFF.